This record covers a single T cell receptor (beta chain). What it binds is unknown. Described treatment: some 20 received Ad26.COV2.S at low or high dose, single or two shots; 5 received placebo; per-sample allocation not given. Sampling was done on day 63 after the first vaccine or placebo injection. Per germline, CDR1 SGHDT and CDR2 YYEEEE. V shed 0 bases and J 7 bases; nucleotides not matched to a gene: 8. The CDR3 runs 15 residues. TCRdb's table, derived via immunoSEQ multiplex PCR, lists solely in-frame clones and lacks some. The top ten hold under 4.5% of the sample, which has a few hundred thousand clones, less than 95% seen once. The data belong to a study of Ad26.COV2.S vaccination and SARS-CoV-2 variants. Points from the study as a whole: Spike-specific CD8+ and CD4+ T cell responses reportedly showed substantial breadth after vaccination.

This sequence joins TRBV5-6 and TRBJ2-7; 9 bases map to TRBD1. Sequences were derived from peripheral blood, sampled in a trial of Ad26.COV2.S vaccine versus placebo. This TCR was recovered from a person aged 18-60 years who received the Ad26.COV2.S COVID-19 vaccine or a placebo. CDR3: CASSLAGTGPQEQYF. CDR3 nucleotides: TGTGCCAGCAGCTTGGCCGGGACAGGGCCTCAGGAGCAGTACTTC.